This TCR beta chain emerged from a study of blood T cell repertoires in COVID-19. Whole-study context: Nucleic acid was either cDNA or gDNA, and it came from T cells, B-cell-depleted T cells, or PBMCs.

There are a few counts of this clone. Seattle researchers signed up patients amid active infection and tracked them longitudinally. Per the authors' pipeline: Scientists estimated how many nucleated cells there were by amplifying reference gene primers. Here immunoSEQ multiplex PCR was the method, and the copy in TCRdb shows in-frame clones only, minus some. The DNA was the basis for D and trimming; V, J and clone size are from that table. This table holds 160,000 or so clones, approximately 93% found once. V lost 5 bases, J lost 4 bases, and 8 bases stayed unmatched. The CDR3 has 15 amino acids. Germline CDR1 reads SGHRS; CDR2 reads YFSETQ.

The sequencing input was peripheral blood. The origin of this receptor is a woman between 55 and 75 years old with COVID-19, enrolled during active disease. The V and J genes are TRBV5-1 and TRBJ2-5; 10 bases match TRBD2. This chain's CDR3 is CASSRAGGPLETQYF. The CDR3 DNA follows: TGCGCCAGCAGTCGAGCGGGGGGGCCTTTAGAGACCCAGTACTTC.